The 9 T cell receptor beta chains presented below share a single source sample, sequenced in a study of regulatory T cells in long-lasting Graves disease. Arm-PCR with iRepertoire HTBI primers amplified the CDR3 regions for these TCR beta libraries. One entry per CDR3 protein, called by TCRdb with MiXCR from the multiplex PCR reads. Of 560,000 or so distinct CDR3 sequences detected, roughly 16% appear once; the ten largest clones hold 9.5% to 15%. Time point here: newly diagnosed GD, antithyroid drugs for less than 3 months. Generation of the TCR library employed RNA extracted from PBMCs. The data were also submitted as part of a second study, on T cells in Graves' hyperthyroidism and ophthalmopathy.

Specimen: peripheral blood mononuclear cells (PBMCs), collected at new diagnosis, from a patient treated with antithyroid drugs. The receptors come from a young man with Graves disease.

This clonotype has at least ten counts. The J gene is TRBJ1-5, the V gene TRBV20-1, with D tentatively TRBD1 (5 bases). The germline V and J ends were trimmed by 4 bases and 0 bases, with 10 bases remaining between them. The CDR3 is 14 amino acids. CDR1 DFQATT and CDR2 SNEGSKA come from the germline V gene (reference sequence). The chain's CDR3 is CSATRQISNQPQHF. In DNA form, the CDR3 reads TGCAGTGCTACACGACAGATTAGCAATCAGCCCCAGCATTTT.

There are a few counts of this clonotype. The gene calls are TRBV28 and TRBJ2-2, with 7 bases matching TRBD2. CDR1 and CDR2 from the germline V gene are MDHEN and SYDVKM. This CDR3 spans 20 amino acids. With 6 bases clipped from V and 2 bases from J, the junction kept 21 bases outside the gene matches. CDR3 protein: CASSRGRVGPSYLNTGELFF. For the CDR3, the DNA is TGTGCCAGCAGCCGAGGGAGGGTTGGACCATCTTATCTAAACACCGGGGAGCTGTTTTTT.

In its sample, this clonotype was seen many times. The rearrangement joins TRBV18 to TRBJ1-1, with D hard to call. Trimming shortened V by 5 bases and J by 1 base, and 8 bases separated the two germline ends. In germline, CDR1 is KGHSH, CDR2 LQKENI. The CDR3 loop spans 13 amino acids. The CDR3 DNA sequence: TGTGCCAGCTCAACAGTCAAGAACACTGAAGCTTTCTTT. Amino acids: CASSTVKNTEAFF.

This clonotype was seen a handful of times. The chain's CDR3 is CASINSGKLFF. The CDR3 nucleotides are TGTGCCAGCATCAATTCGGGAAAACTGTTTTTT. The chain joins TRBV2 to TRBJ1-4; D is unresolved. The V end was cut by 7 bases, the J end by 10 bases, with 10 bases between. The germline V gene has CDR1 SNHLY and CDR2 FYNNEI. This CDR3 region has 11 residues.

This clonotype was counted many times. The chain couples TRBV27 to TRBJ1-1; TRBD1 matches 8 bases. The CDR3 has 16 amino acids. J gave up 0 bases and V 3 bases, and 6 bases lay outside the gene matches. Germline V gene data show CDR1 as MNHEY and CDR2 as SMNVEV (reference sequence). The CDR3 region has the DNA TGTGCCAGCAGTTTGGGGTGGGACAGGATGAACACTGAAGCTTTCTTT. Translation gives CASSLGWDRMNTEAFF.

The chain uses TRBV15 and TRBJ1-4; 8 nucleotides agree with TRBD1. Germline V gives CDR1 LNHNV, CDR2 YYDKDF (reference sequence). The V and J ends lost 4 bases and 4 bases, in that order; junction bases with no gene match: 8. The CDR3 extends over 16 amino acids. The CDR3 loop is CATSTRTGSDNEKLFF. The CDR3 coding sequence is TGTGCCACCAGCACACGGACAGGGAGCGATAATGAAAAACTGTTTTTT.

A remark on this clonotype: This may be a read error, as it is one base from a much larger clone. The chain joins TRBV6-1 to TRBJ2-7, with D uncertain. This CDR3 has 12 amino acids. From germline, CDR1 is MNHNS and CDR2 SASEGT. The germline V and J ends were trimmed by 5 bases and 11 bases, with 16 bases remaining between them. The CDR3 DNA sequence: TGTGCCAGCAGTCGGCTCAACAACAGAGAGTACTTC. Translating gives CASSRLNNREYF.

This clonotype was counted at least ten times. The CDR3 loop is CATSDLNSAGPYNEQFF. CDR3 nucleotides: TGTGCCACCAGTGATTTGAACTCGGCGGGACCCTACAATGAGCAGTTCTTC. V and J are TRBV24-1 and TRBJ2-1, with D possibly matching TRBD2 (6 bases). The germline V and J ends were trimmed by 0 bases and 2 bases, with 13 bases remaining between them. Germline V gene sequence: CDR1 KGHDR, CDR2 SFDVKD. This CDR3 is built from 17 residues.

CDR3 sequence: CATSRDRGGGETQYF. The CDR3 region has the DNA TGTGCCACCAGCAGAGATCGAGGGGGAGGAGAGACCCAGTACTTC. This sequence joins TRBV15 and TRBJ2-5; D is possibly TRBD1 or TRBD2 (6 bases each). Germline-derived CDR1 and CDR2 are LNHNV and YYDKDF (reference sequence). The CDR3 is made up of 15 amino acids. V lost 0 bases to trimming and J lost 4 bases, with 12 bases between them.